This TCR beta chain was identified in a study of cytomegalovirus exposure and HLA in healthy donors (dated by TCRdb to 2015 to 2018). With respect to the entire study: According to an earlier analysis of a few hundred of the donors, about 179 million T cells yielded 117 million unique TCR beta sequences and approximately 280 Gb of sequence data. Around 300 gigabases of sequencing data and approximately 80 million unique TCR sequences were included in an early release covering 500 to 750 HLA-typed donors. Of the roughly 410 genotyped donors, 80% to 90% were placed in the genetic ancestry cluster associated with self-reported Caucasian donors. The study was designed to test whether signatures of past pathogen exposure could be identified by cataloging public T cell receptors. The study used immunosequencing to profile the T cell repertoires of hundreds of subjects and linked those repertoires to cytomegalovirus serostatus. In addition to the first cohort of 666 subjects, a separate validation cohort of 120 different subjects was used. To predict cytomegalovirus infection status, the study brought together high-throughput TCR immunosequencing, statistical association of individual TCRs with disease status, and machine learning. A later analysis re-examined previously published TCR beta repertoires from roughly 650 donors and added high-resolution HLA genotyping to investigate patterns of TCR occurrence. The later analysis used no new phenotypic data to find candidate immune exposures, relying instead on TCR beta sequences and their occurrence across donors. In an earlier analysis of several hundred of the donors, high-throughput TCR beta sequencing was used to judge whether each TCR beta V gene segment behaved as functional or pseudogenic. Donor age, sex, ethnicity and CMV serostatus were collected together with the repertoire data. Genome-wide SNP genotypes for about 55% of the roughly 670 donors were used in a later genetic analysis, which treated that subset as a discovery cohort. Every repertoire in the discovery cohort had been generated on one and the same sequencing platform. HLA typing covered class I and class II loci at four-digit resolution. Typing coverage varied by locus: about 629-640 donors for A, B, C, DRB1 and DQB1; under 550 for DQA1; over 600 for DPA1; approximately 470 for DPB1. About 5 DR-DQ haplotypes were handled as single units for association and clustering, since linkage in the cohort was strong. On average, roughly 250,000 unique TCR beta nucleotide sequences were sequenced per donor among about 400 genotyped donors of the cohort, with about 17% of those sequences being non-productive. The study at large found these results: In a later analysis, several top co-occurrence clusters were reported to appear linked to parvovirus B19, influenza, CMV and Epstein-Barr virus. In an earlier analysis of about 540 of the donors, most TCR beta V segments were observed in productive rearrangements about 87% or about 30% of the time, broadly matching IMGT annotations. It was suggested by the authors that the approach could potentially be generalized to other disease states and immunological phenotypes. In this cohort, only TCR beta chains were sequenced, and detectable features were limited by the absence of alpha or paired-chain data. In vitro tests confirmed that a few of the cytomegalovirus-associated TCR beta chains recognize cytomegalovirus antigens. V-gene and J-gene trimming of TCR beta chains was associated with a missense DCLRE1C variant in a later genetic analysis, and the association was replicated in an independent cohort. A later analysis found that HLA-associated TCR beta chains were more clonally expanded and had lower generation probabilities than equally common non-associated chains. The presence/absence analyses assumed that sequencing depth was roughly uniform across donors, and that assumption may not be true. Because HLA typing was missing for some donors at each locus, association tests included only the typed subset. A later genetic analysis reported fewer N-insertions in productive TCRs among donors in an Asian-associated ancestry cluster than the roughly 620-donor mean. A further reported finding was that TCR beta sequences accurately predicted the HLA-A and HLA-B alleles for most subjects in the first cohort. A total of 150 to 200 TCR beta chains were listed by the study as associated with cytomegalovirus. Cytomegalovirus status was reported to be diagnosed by the classifier with high specificity and sensitivity in both the original and validation cohorts. Most TCR sequences were observed very rarely across donors, whereas some public TCRs were present in many individuals. A later analysis found that TCR association rates varied across HLA loci, with DRB1 alleles showing the most associated TCRs and HLA-C alleles the fewest. A cluster of highly shared sequence variants was judged likely to be a technical artifact of the sequencing pipeline. Correlated functional status among segregating V segments might reflect linkage disequilibrium, but an unknown experimental factor could not be ruled out. For the cohort, immune exposure information was limited to CMV serostatus. Because counts were too low, about 15 rarely observed V segments, including chromosome 9 orphons, were left out of the earlier analysis of about 620 of the donors. In a later analysis, some 18,000 TCR beta sequences were associated with specific HLA alleles at a false discovery rate of 0.05. Some IMGT-functional V segments, including TRBV6-2 and TRBV6-3, could not be told apart with the 87-base-pair reads, so those segments were excluded. Most CMV-associated TCR beta chains appeared to be HLA-restricted in a later analysis, and the HLA associations seemed to be driven largely by CMV exposure. When HLA alleles, especially DR and DQ, strongly co-occurred, attributing TCR associations to individual alleles was difficult.

The method was the immunoSEQ multiplex PCR assay. For the multiplex PCR, a mixture combining 60 forward primers for TCR Vbeta segments and 13 reverse primers for TCR Jbeta segments was used. The CDR3 region of rearranged TCR beta genes was amplified from genomic DNA with a multiplex PCR assay. The Illumina HiSeq System was used to sequence the amplified TCR beta libraries as 87-base-pair reads. Concerning the study's data processing: A later analysis tallied around 87 million unique TCR beta chains across the 550 to 850 repertoires, and approximately 11 million of those chains were shared by two or more donors. Raw reads were error-corrected and collapsed into unique sequences with a nearest-neighbor algorithm that merged closely related sequences to remove PCR and sequencing errors. V, D and J gene segments were assigned by aligning CDR3 sequences to IMGT reference sequences. Each retained sequence needed at least a six-nucleotide match to both a V gene segment and a J gene segment. A rearrangement counted as productive if the CDR3 had no stop codons and remained in frame with V and J, and every other rearrangement counted as non-productive. CDR3 was defined according to IMGT convention as the region running from the second conserved V-encoded cysteine to the conserved J-encoded phenylalanine. The earlier analysis of about 620 of the donors excluded sequences that lacked an unambiguous match to a single V gene segment. An earlier analysis of fewer than 650 of the donors classified V segments as functional when productive rearrangements were above 56.7% and as segregating when the standard deviation between donors was above 5%. To diagnose cytomegalovirus status from the catalog of TCR beta chain sequences, a statistical classification framework was built. A later analysis assigned V and J genes by comparing TCR nucleotide sequences with IMGT/GENE-DB human TR gene sequences. A later analysis assigned CDR3 sequences and most-parsimonious VDJ recombination scenarios with the TCRdist pipeline. In a later analysis, every TCR beta chain was defined by the combination of its CDR3 amino acid sequence and its V-gene family, and reads without a unique V-gene family were dropped. A later analysis removed nearly 600 highly shared, low-generation-probability nucleotide sequences to deal with suspected cross-contamination and a sequencing artifact. For each public chain, a later analysis derived a clonal expansion index from normalized ranks of inferred template counts within each repertoire. In a later analysis, generation probabilities were computed using a VDJ recombination model fitted to out-of-frame rearrangements, and the results were checked against IGoR. In a later analysis, TCR-TCR, TCR-HLA and TCR-CMV co-occurrence was scored with hypergeometric tests, and a repertoire-size bias correction was applied to TCR pairs. False discovery rates were estimated in a later analysis by permuting HLA or CMV assignments 20 times. In a later analysis, co-occurring TCRs were grouped using DBSCAN, with TCRdist sequence similarity added in when clustering inside HLA-allele-positive subsets. Repertoires with fewer than 30,000 or more than 120,000 public chains were left out of co-occurrence clustering, as were five repertoires with anomalous nucleotide sharing. TCRdb holds this immuneACCESS table with in-frame rearrangements only. Some clones are missing; in checked studies, unresolved V genes explain under half, and the rest has no known cause. V and J calls and clone size come straight from that table; D and trimming were deduced from the DNA. The sample records roughly 110,000 clones, less than 85% of which are singletons. Around 2.1% of the sample is taken by the ten largest.

Notes on this clone: Its antigen has not been determined. Base qualities are not at hand, and no much larger clone is one base apart.

CDR3 length: 14 amino acids, cysteine to phenylalanine. CDR3 DNA is the only sequence kept; it has 42 bases, read in frame from the first base. CDR1 and CDR2 were assigned from the germline V gene as SGHRS and YFSETQ. Germline trimming: 0 bases from V, 0 bases from J; junction bases outside gene matches: 0. The cohort consisted of some 730 healthy bone marrow donors. At the time of sampling, all cohort members were nominally healthy, though unrecorded immune exposures were likely present. The donor was CMV seronegative and was included in the group of several hundred seronegative cohort members. Each donor provided a peripheral blood sample, and peripheral blood mononuclear cells were used for TCR beta sequencing. The Qiagen DNeasy Blood Extraction Kit was used to extract genomic DNA from the blood cell samples.

The sequence came from a man in his late teens or twenties in good health and CMV-seronegative. This sequence uses TRBV5-1 and TRBJ2-7; the junction holds 7 bases that match TRBD1. Sequencing input: PBMCs. The encoded CDR3 is CASSLGQGSYEQYF. The sequenced DNA is TGCGCCAGCAGCTTGGGACAGGGCTCCTACGAGCAGTACTTC.